The 19 T cell receptor beta chains below all came from one sample that was sequenced in a study of human T cells and chemical hapten exposure. The time point was: patch test 2, 6 weeks after DPC sensitization. As to treatment: therapeutic diphenylcyclopropenone sensitization with weekly scalp DPC. TCRdb redid the calling of the RACE reads with MiXCR, one entry per CDR3 protein. This table holds 350,000 to 400,000 distinct CDR3 sequences, about 6.3% found once. This material consisted of whole blood, taken in connection with sensitization to the hapten diphenylcyclopropenone (DPC). These receptors were obtained from a woman aged 18-35 years with alopecia areata. Some clones in this sample may be carry-over from other donors' samples.

This clonotype was detected a few times. At one boundary the junction diverges from the germline segment, which might be a read error. The chain employs TRBV29-1 and TRBJ2-7; 10 nucleotides line up with TRBD1. The CDR3 sequence is 13 residues long. Germline V gene lookup returns CDR1 SQVTM and CDR2 ANQGSEA. The CDR3 DNA sequence: TGCAGCGTCGAAGGTTTTTTGACAGGGGGCAAGTACTTC. Its protein product is CSVEGFLTGGKYF.

CDR3: CASSHGQGRELFF. As DNA, the CDR3 is TGTGCCAGCAGTCACGGACAGGGCAGGGAACTGTTTTTT. The chain links TRBV27 to TRBJ1-4; TRBD1 agrees at 8 bases. With 5 bases clipped from V and 12 bases from J, the junction kept 8 bases outside the gene matches. The CDR3 loop spans 13 amino acids. Per the germline V gene, CDR1 is MNHEY and CDR2 is SMNVEV (reference sequence).

This rearrangement joins TRBV6-5 to TRBJ1-2; D call uncertain. The CDR3 covers 13 residues. V gave up 5 bases and J gave up 5 bases, with 12 bases separating them. The germline CDR1 and CDR2 sequences are MNHEY and SVGAGI. DNA for the CDR3: TGTGCCAGCAGTCGAGGCGCTCAGTATGGCTACACCTTC. It specifies CASSRGAQYGYTF.

V usage is TRBV7-9 and J usage is TRBJ2-5; maybe TRBD1 (5 bases). Germline CDR1 SEHNR, CDR2 FQNEAQ (reference sequence). V was pared by 5 bases and J by 5 bases, with 18 bases between. CDR3 length equals 15 residues. CDR3 loop: CASSLGRVSGETQYF. CDR3 sequence (DNA): TGTGCCAGCAGCCTCGGCAGGGTCAGTGGGGAGACCCAGTACTTC.

This clonotype was seen only a few times. V is TRBV12-3 or TRBV12-4 and J is TRBJ2-3, with D perhaps matching TRBD1 (6 bases). CDR3 length equals 15 residues. The germline V and J ends were trimmed by 5 bases and 1 base, with 13 bases remaining between them. The CDR3 reads CASSPGQSGTDTQYF. In nucleotides, the CDR3 is TGTGCCAGCAGTCCCGGACAGTCAGGCACAGATACGCAGTATTTT.

This clonotype appeared many times. This chain connects TRBV7-3 to TRBJ1-1; the D is unclear. The V and J ends lost 2 bases and 0 bases respectively, with 4 bases between them. Germline-derived CDR1 and CDR2 are SGHTA and FQGTGA. This CDR3 contains 13 residues. This CDR3 reads CASSLLMNTEAFF. CDR3 bases: TGTGCCAGCAGCTTATTGATGAACACTGAAGCTTTCTTT.

This clonotype has a count of ten or more. The chain uses TRBV7-9 and TRBJ2-1; 9 bases are shared with TRBD1. The CDR3 contains 13 residues. The trim removed 4 bases at V and 16 bases at J, leaving 11 bases unmatched. Germline CDR1 is SEHNR and CDR2 is FQNEAQ (reference sequence). In nucleotides, the CDR3 is TGTGCCAGCAGCTCGGCGGGGGACAGGGTAGGATTCTTC. This encodes CASSSAGDRVGFF.

Concerning this clonotype itself: This clone may be a read error of a much larger clone one base away. The genes are TRBV2 and TRBJ2-7; no definite D call. Deletions cut 5 bases from V and 3 bases from J, with 11 bases between. Germline V gives CDR1 SNHLY, CDR2 FYNNEI. CDR3 length: 13 amino acids. The CDR3 reads CASSKQPDYEQYF. For the CDR3, the DNA is TGTGCCAGCAGTAAACAGCCAGACTACGAGCAGTACTTC.

This clonotype was picked up a small number of times. The chain combines TRBV5-1 with TRBJ2-5; D possibly corresponds to TRBD2 (5 bases). V lost 3 bases and J 5 bases, leaving 14 bases between the germline ends. The germline V gene encodes CDR1 SGHRS and CDR2 YFSETQ. CDR3 length: 14 amino acids. The CDR3 bases are TGCGCCAGCAGCTGGGGAGAGTCGCGGGAGACCCAGTACTTC. The encoded protein is CASSWGESRETQYF.

The chain joins TRBV6-5 to TRBJ2-1; D is uncertain. CDR1 and CDR2 (germline): MNHEY, SVGAGI. The ends were cut back, 3 bases at V and 2 bases at J, with 11 bases in the middle. The CDR3 length is 15 residues. Here the CDR3 DNA reads TGTGCCAGCAGTTATGGGGTGGATACCTACAATGAGCAGTTCTTC. It yields the protein CASSYGVDTYNEQFF.

This clonotype came up a few times. The chain recombines TRBV11-2 with TRBJ1-4; TRBD1 is a possible D gene (6 bases). V was shortened by 2 bases and J by 8 bases, with 18 bases between the two germline ends. Germline CDR1 and CDR2: SGHAT and FQNNGV. The CDR3 contains 16 residues. The CDR3 is CASSLYLGRGKEKLFF. For the CDR3, the DNA is TGTGCCAGCAGCTTATACCTGGGCAGGGGTAAAGAAAAACTGTTTTTT.

The chain has TRBV7-2 and TRBJ1-3; 8 bases line up with TRBD1. V dropped 1 base and J dropped 4; count of bases not matched to a gene: 9. Looked up from germline, CDR1 is SGHTA and CDR2 is FQGNSA. The CDR3 runs to 17 residues. This CDR3 is CASSLVGGNRGGNTIYF. The CDR3 DNA reads as TGTGCCAGCAGCTTAGTCGGCGGGAACAGGGGGGGAAACACCATATATTTT.

This clonotype was observed many times. V and J are TRBV3-1 and TRBJ2-6, with D hard to call. The CDR3 extends over 15 amino acids. Trimming removed 1 base at V and 1 base at J, with 5 bases between. Germline lookup yields CDR1 LGHDT and CDR2 YNNKEL (reference sequence). CDR3 DNA sequence: TGTGCCAGCAGCCAAGCCACTTCTGGGGCCAACGTCCTGACTTTC. Its translation: CASSQATSGANVLTF.

The V gene is TRBV6-1, the J gene TRBJ1-5; D remains unclear. Trimming stripped 3 bases from V and 0 bases from J, with 12 bases between. The CDR3 sequence is 16 residues long. Germline CDR1 MNHNS, CDR2 SASEGT. Here the CDR3 DNA reads TGTGCCAGCAGTGAGCGAGCCCTCCTTAGCAATCAGCCCCAGCATTTT. Protein: CASSERALLSNQPQHF.

The rearrangement uses TRBV10-3 and TRBJ2-5; 7 bases fit TRBD2. V trimming: 5 bases; J trimming: 4 bases; junction bases outside the gene matches: 7. The germline gives CDR1 ENHRY, CDR2 SYGVKD. This CDR3 region has 14 residues. CDR3 protein: CAISSGVSPETQYF. Written as DNA, the CDR3 is TGTGCCATCAGTAGCGGGGTCTCCCCAGAGACCCAGTACTTC.

The CDR3 reads CASSSRQGPGNTEAFF. The CDR3 coding sequence is TGTGCCAGCAGCTCGCGACAGGGGCCAGGAAACACTGAAGCTTTCTTT. The genes are TRBV5-4 and TRBJ1-1; 8 bases align to TRBD1. The ends lost 3 bases at V and 2 bases at J; junction bases unmatched: 9. The CDR3 sequence is 16 residues long. Germline assignment: CDR1 SGHNT and CDR2 YYREEE (reference sequence).

V usage is TRBV29-1 and J usage is TRBJ2-3; 7 bases agree with TRBD1. The V gene's germline CDR1 is SQVTM and CDR2 ANQGSEA. V trimming: 4 bases; J trimming: 4 bases; junction bases outside the gene matches: 8. The CDR3 runs 14 residues. The CDR3 DNA sequence: TGCAGCGTTGGACAGGGTCACCTCCCAGATACGCAGTATTTT. As protein: CSVGQGHLPDTQYF.

This rearrangement joins TRBV2 to TRBJ1-2; no clear D. Germline V CDR1 and CDR2: SNHLY, FYNNEI. The CDR3 length is 17 residues. Trimming took off 7 bases at V and 3 bases at J, with 24 bases between the two ends. For the CDR3, the DNA is TGTGCCAGCACCAAAAGGTTCCCTATACGATTCGACTATGGCTACACCTTC. Protein: CASTKRFPIRFDYGYTF.

The rearrangement joins TRBV5-1 to TRBJ1-2; the match to TRBD1 covers 8 bases. The CDR3 is 16 residues long. Trimming removed 4 bases from V and 3 bases from J; junction bases left unmatched: 11. Germline V CDR1 and CDR2: SGHRS, YFSETQ. The CDR3 DNA follows: TGCGCCAGCAGCCGGACGCCGGACAGGGTAGACTATGGCTACACCTTC. It is translated as CASSRTPDRVDYGYTF.